A single TCR beta chain is shown here with its context. The antigen remains undetermined. Libraries were prepared by immunoSEQ multiplex PCR; TCRdb keeps only in-frame clonotypes and omits some of them. Of about 130,000 clones in the sample, over 75% were seen once. The data derive from a study of T cell responses to AZD1222 COVID-19 vaccine. With 5 bases removed from V and 15 bases from J, the gap between germline ends came to 20 bases. Per germline, CDR1 SNHLY and CDR2 FYNNEI. This CDR3 has 13 amino acids. Study outcomes and limitations: AZD1222 recipients seropositive at baseline numbered only five to seven. Clonal diversity was possibly underestimated, and white British individuals and females predominated among donors.

This TCR derives from an adult in good health. Material: peripheral blood, obtained on day 0 of AZD1222 vaccination. The J gene is TRBJ2-1, the V gene TRBV2, with a weak D call TRBD2 (6 bases). This CDR3 reads CASSQLDYQYPFF. The CDR3 DNA reads TGTGCCAGCAGTCAATTGGACTATCAGTATCCGTTCTTC.